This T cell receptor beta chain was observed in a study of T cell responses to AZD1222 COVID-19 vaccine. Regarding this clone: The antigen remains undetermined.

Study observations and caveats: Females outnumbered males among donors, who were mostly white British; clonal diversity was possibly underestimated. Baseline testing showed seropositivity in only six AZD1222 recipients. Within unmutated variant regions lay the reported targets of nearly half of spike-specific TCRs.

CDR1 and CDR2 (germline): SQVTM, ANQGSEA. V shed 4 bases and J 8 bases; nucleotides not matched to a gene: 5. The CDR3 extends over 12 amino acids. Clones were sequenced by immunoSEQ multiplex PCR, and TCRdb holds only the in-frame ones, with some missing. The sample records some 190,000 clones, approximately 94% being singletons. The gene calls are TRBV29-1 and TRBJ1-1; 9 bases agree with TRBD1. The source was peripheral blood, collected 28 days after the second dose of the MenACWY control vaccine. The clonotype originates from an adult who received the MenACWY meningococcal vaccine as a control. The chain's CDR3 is CSVVRTGAEAFF. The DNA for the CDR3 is TGCAGCGTTGTGAGGACAGGGGCGGAAGCTTTCTTT.